The sequence of this T cell receptor (beta chain) was determined in a study of vaccination and CD4 T cells after COVID-19. Findings and caveats of the study: Convalescent participants were relatively few, and none had early post-infection timepoints studied.

A word on this clonotype: Its antigen remains unknown.

Cultured CD4+ T cells had their DNA profiled by the Oncomine TCR Beta short-read assay. Scientists extracted genomic DNA from CD4+ T cells grown in culture. MiXCR, applied by TCRdb to the PCR reads, yields one record per CDR3 protein. Of tens of thousands of distinct CDR3 sequences in the sample, roughly two fifths were seen once. Described time point: late sampling 161 to 241 days after vaccination in a few convalescent patients. Treatment meaning: roughly nine-day PBMC culture with coronavirus spike peptide pools or control peptides (ViraFEST assay). ViraFEST used peptide pools to expand antigen-specific T cells and subsequently sequenced their TCRs. The source was CD4+ T cells from blood, cultured in vitro, collected about 7 months after SARS-CoV-2 vaccination. This TCR came from a human donor who had recovered from COVID-19.

CDR3 coding DNA: TGCAGTGCCTGGACCTGGACCTACAATGAGCAGTTCTTC. It specifies CSAWTWTYNEQFF. The V gene is TRBV20-1, the J gene TRBJ2-1; D not resolved. V dropped 6 bases and J dropped 2 bases, with 11 bases sitting between them. Germline CDR1 DFQATT, CDR2 SNEGSKA (reference sequence). The CDR3 spans 13 residues.